The 3 T cell receptor beta chains reported below all come from one sample, sequenced in a study of blood T cell repertoires in COVID-19. This table comes from immunoSEQ multiplex PCR, and its TCRdb copy is limited to in-frame clones, with some not included. The sample contains under 450,000 clones, about 91% of which appear only once. The specimen sequenced was peripheral blood. These receptors originate from a woman in her forties or fifties with COVID-19, enrolled during active disease.

This chain joins TRBV2 and TRBJ1-1; 8 nucleotides line up with TRBD1. After removal of 7 bases from V and 3 bases from J, the junction contained 7 bases not matched to a gene. The CDR3 runs 14 residues. The germline V gene has CDR1 SNHLY and CDR2 FYNNEI. The CDR3 DNA reads TGTGCCAGCAACGGACAGGGTTGGGACACTGAAGCTTTCTTT. Amino acid sequence: CASNGQGWDTEAFF. Supplemented by reference TRBV2 and TRBJ1-1, the full variable domain reads EPEVTQTPSHQVTQMGQEVILRCVPISNHLYFYWYRQILGQKVEFLVSFYNNEISEKSEIFDDQFSVERPDGSNFTLKIRSTKLEDSAMYFCASNGQGWDTEAFFGQGTRLTVV.

Written as DNA, the CDR3 is TGTGCCAGCAGCCTTAGGACAGAGAACACTGAAGCTTTCTTT. Protein: CASSLRTENTEAFF. The rearrangement links TRBV14 to TRBJ1-1; tentatively, D is TRBD1 (6 bases). The CDR3 has 14 residues. CDR1 SGHDN and CDR2 FVKESK come from the germline V gene. V lost 4 bases and J lost 1, with 10 bases in between.

The chain recombines TRBV5-6 with TRBJ1-2, with D maybe TRBD1 (5 bases). The CDR3 sequence is 16 residues long. V was cut by 0 bases and J by 4 bases, with 16 bases left in between. Germline V gene sequence: CDR1 SGHDT, CDR2 YYEEEE. The CDR3 DNA is TGTGCCAGCAGCTTGGGTTCCAGGGATTATGCCTATGGCTACACCTTC. Amino acid sequence: CASSLGSRDYAYGYTF.